The 14 T cell receptor beta chains given below trace back to one sample, sequenced in a study of blood T cells in healthy people across ages. A second PCR, run for about 7 to 11 cycles, used a sample-barcoded 5' primer plus a J-beta primer mix. Each CDR3 protein is one row after TCRdb ran MiXCR on the 5' RACE reads. The sample has hundreds of thousands of distinct CDR3 sequences; roughly 21% are singletons. The sequenced sample was blood. The receptor source for this set is a man in his sixties or seventies in good health.

Regarding this clonotype: One end of the junction does not line up with germline, which may come from a read error. This rearrangement joins TRBV28 to TRBJ2-5, with 10 nucleotides matching TRBD2. This CDR3 has 13 amino acids. From germline, CDR1 is MDHEN and CDR2 SYDVKM. The DNA of the CDR3 is TGTGCCAGTAGTTCACTAGCGGGATACGAGCAGTGCTTC. Encoded protein: CASSSLAGYEQCF.

The V call is TRBV5-1, the J call TRBJ2-3; 10 nucleotides match TRBD2. V gave up 0 bases and J gave up 0 bases; unmatched junction bases: 19. In germline, CDR1 is SGHRS, CDR2 YFSETQ. The CDR3 extends over 22 amino acids. The CDR3 DNA is TGCGCCAGCAGCTTGGCACCCCGGACAGGATGGACTAGCGGACCTAGCACAGATACGCAGTATTTT. Residues: CASSLAPRTGWTSGPSTDTQYF.

The chain employs TRBV3-1 and TRBJ2-3; tentatively, D is TRBD1 (5 bases). CDR1 and CDR2 (germline): LGHDT, YNNKEL (reference sequence). V was trimmed by 1 base and J by 4 bases, leaving 9 bases between them. The CDR3 is 14 amino acids. The CDR3 region has the DNA TGTGCCAGCAGCCAAGCGGCGACAGCAGATACGCAGTATTTT. It is translated as CASSQAATADTQYF.

The CDR3 region is CSARDRREPAYEQYF. The CDR3 bases are TGCAGTGCTAGAGATCGGAGGGAGCCGGCCTACGAGCAGTACTTC. The chain links TRBV20-1 to TRBJ2-5, with D maybe TRBD2 (6 bases). The J call is in doubt because the DNA end fits TRBJ2-7 better. Germline V lookup: CDR1 DFQATT, CDR2 SNEGSKA (reference sequence). The CDR3 spans 15 residues.

This clonotype was detected only a few times. The J gene is TRBJ2-7, the V gene TRBV6-5, with a weak D call TRBD1 (6 bases). There are 12 residues in the CDR3. Germline CDR1 and CDR2: MNHEY and SVGAGI. The V end lost 9 bases, the J end lost 3 bases, and 12 bases lay between the germline ends. CDR3 sequence: CASKTGNYEQYF. DNA of the CDR3: TGTGCCAGTAAGACAGGAAACTACGAGCAGTACTTC.

The chain combines TRBV10-3 with TRBJ2-1; 13 bases map to TRBD2. Germline V gene lookup returns CDR1 ENHRY and CDR2 SYGVKD. Losses at the gene ends were 5 bases for V and 7 bases for J; bases not matched to a gene: 5. The CDR3 covers 15 residues. The CDR3 loop reads CAISRGLAGRNEQFF. The DNA of the CDR3 is TGTGCCATCAGTAGGGGACTAGCGGGACGAAATGAGCAGTTCTTC.

The chain couples TRBV20-1 to TRBJ1-1, with D hard to call. Germline V gene sequence: CDR1 DFQATT, CDR2 SNEGSKA (reference sequence). V lost 4 bases, J lost 1 base, and 10 bases lay in between. The CDR3 is 13 amino acids. This CDR3 reads CSAMGGTNTEAFF. CDR3 DNA: TGCAGTGCTATGGGCGGAACGAACACTGAAGCTTTCTTT.

This chain links TRBV18 with TRBJ1-4; D is unclear. The CDR3 extends over 15 amino acids. The ends were cut back, 3 bases at V and 4 bases at J, with 12 bases in the middle. The germline V gene has CDR1 KGHSH and CDR2 LQKENI. The CDR3 region has the DNA TGTGCCAGCTCACCCGCCGGGAGGGATAATGAAAAACTGTTTTTT. Amino acids: CASSPAGRDNEKLFF.

The chain combines TRBV10-3 with TRBJ2-7; D might be TRBD1 (6 bases). The CDR3 loop spans 15 amino acids. V lost 0 bases to trimming and J lost 3 bases, with 12 bases between them. From germline, CDR1 is ENHRY and CDR2 SYGVKD. The CDR3 nucleotides read TGTGCCATCAGTGAGTCGGTGGGGGCCGACTACGAGCAGTACTTC. Translated, it gives CAISESVGADYEQYF.

This clonotype was counted between two and nine times. Germline is not matched at one junction end, which may reflect a read error. The chain is built from TRBV28 and TRBJ1-2; D unresolved. The CDR3 covers 14 residues. Germline V gene lookup returns CDR1 MDHEN and CDR2 SYDVKM. CDR3 sequence reads: CAGSIDPRRYGYTF. CDR3 nucleotide sequence: TGTGCCGGCAGTATAGATCCCCGGAGGTATGGCTACACCTTC.

This clonotype was detected ten times or more. The rearrangement joins TRBV24-1 to TRBJ2-1, with a weak D call TRBD2 (5 bases). Germline lookup yields CDR1 KGHDR and CDR2 SFDVKD. The CDR3 is 17 residues long. The ends were cut back, 7 bases at V and 2 bases at J, with 20 bases in the middle. The CDR3 nucleotides read TGTGCCACCAGCCATCCCGGCAGCGGTGAGACCTACAATGAGCAGTTCTTC. This sequence encodes CATSHPGSGETYNEQFF.

The chain's CDR3 is CASSQVAGGPVKQFF. The CDR3 nucleotides read TGTGCCAGCAGCCAAGTAGCGGGAGGGCCTGTTAAGCAGTTCTTC. The chain is built from TRBV3-1 and TRBJ2-1; 11 bases are a match to TRBD2. The CDR3 contains 15 residues. Germline-derived CDR1 and CDR2 are LGHDT and YNNKEL (reference sequence). V shed 1 base, J shed 11 bases, and the junction held 7 bases outside the gene matches.

This clonotype was seen only a few times. Here the CDR3 reads CASSRSGGLYEQYF. The CDR3 bases are TGTGCCAGCAGCCGTAGCGGGGGACTATACGAGCAGTACTTC. The chain has TRBV6-2 or TRBV6-3 and TRBJ2-7, with 9 nucleotides matching TRBD2. From germline, CDR1 is MNHEY and CDR2 SVGEGT. V shed 6 bases, J shed 4 bases, and the junction held 7 bases outside the gene matches. The CDR3 covers 14 residues.

J is TRBJ2-1 and V is TRBV6-2 or TRBV6-3, with a weak D call TRBD2 (5 bases). Germline CDR1 MNHEY, CDR2 SVGEGT. The CDR3 spans 16 residues. The V end lost 2 bases, the J end lost 4 bases, and 15 bases lay between the germline ends. CDR3 nucleotide sequence: TGTGCCAGCAGTTACGGGTCCGGGAAGTCGTACAATGAGCAGTTCTTC. Translation gives CASSYGSGKSYNEQFF.